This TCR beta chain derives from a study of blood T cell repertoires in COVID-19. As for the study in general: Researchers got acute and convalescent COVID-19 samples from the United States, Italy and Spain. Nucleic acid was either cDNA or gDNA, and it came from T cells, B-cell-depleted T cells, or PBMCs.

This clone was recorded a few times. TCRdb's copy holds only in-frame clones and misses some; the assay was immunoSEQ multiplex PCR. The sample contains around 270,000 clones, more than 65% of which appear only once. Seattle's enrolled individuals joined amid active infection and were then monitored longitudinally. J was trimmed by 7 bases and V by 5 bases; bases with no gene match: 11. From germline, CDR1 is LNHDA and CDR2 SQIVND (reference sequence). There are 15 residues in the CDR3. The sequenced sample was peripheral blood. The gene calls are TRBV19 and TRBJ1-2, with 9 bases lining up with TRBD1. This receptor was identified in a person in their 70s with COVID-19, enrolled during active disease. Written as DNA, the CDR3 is TGTGCCAGTAGTGATAGGGACAGGGTGAGAGGTGGCTACACCTTC. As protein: CASSDRDRVRGGYTF.